Below, one T cell receptor (beta chain) is given with its context. The assay was immunoSEQ multiplex PCR, and TCRdb's table has in-frame clones only and misses some. The repertoire has roughly 700,000 clones, 89% of them found once; the top ten carry approximately 1.5%. The CDR3 has 16 residues. The source of the sample is a study of Ad26.COV2.S vaccination and SARS-CoV-2 variants. Turning to the study itself: Donor was in the COV1001 Ad26.COV2.S trial arm.

Treatment of the sample: some 20 received Ad26.COV2.S at low or high dose, single or two shots; 5 received placebo; per-sample allocation not given. Samples came from day 63 after the first vaccine or placebo injection. Sample: peripheral blood, taken in a trial of Ad26.COV2.S vaccine versus placebo. The clonotype originates from a person aged 18-60 years who received the Ad26.COV2.S COVID-19 vaccine or a placebo. This chain uses TRBV21-1 with TRBJ2-1; no check of the table's D call, TRBD2, against the DNA was made. TRBV21-1 is flagged as a pseudogene. CDR3 sequence reads: CASSTPPEWLLNEQFF. Here the CDR3 DNA reads TGTGCCAGCAGCACCCCTCCGGAGTGGCTCCTCAATGAGCAGTTCTTC.